This T cell receptor beta chain derives from a study of response to subunit inactivated influenza vaccine. Study results and caveats: Researchers suggested that each seasonal influenza vaccination recruits few new T cells.

CDR3 length: 15 amino acids. Germline V gene lookup returns CDR1 MDHEN and CDR2 SYDVKM. Trimming cost V 6 bases and J 6 bases; bases outside gene matches: 11. For this clonotype: The antigen remains undetermined.

TCRdb reprocessed the RT-PCR reads via MiXCR and lists one record per CDR3 protein. The sample gives 710,000 or so distinct CDR3 sequences, 15% to 19% of which show up once; about 9.9% is in the top ten. The chain uses TRBV28 and TRBJ2-1, with TRBD1 matching 7 bases. Sequencing used PBMCs from blood, obtained roughly 13 days after vaccination. The receptor was isolated from a man in his forties or fifties who received an inactivated influenza vaccine. The DNA for the CDR3 is TGTGCCAGCAGATCAGGGGGAAGCGGTAGCAATGAGCAGTTCTTC. This gives the protein CASRSGGSGSNEQFF.